The present T cell receptor (beta chain) was sequenced within a study of human T cells and chemical hapten exposure. Study-level results: Versus controls, expanded TCRs had significantly more large CDR3 similarity clusters. No alteration of TCRs above 1 in 1000 frequency was seen with DPC sensitization.

The time point here: patch test 1, 2 weeks after DPC sensitization. Sample treatment: therapeutic diphenylcyclopropenone sensitization with weekly scalp DPC. Blood was collected ahead of every patch test applied. TCRdb processed the RACE reads anew with MiXCR; each CDR3 protein has one entry. This table has fewer than 500,000 distinct CDR3 sequences, more than 4.5% appearing once. Germline CDR1 is SEHNR and CDR2 is FQNEAQ (reference sequence). V lost 2 bases and J lost 9, with 8 bases in between. CDR3 length: 12 residues. This clonotype was recorded many times. Its antigen is currently unknown. This sample comprised whole blood, obtained in connection with sensitization to the hapten diphenylcyclopropenone (DPC). This chain links TRBV7-9 with TRBJ2-1; D remains unclear. This receptor was taken from a woman aged 45 to 65 with alopecia areata. Some clones in this sample may be carry-over from other donors' samples. The CDR3 here is CASSLTLSEQFF. Written as DNA, the CDR3 is TGTGCCAGCAGCTTAACGCTTTCTGAGCAGTTCTTC.